Sequencing of this T cell receptor delta chain was carried out in a study of gamma-delta chains in newborns, infants, children (dated by TCRdb to the late 2010s). As for the study more broadly: According to the title of the study, polyclonal expansion of innate gammadelta T cells immediately after birth is driven by microbial exposure. Right after human newborns were born, the researchers looked at the way microbial exposure shaped their populations of innate gammadelta T cells.

The CDR3 measures 23 amino acids from cysteine to phenylalanine. Solely the CDR3 DNA is kept, with 69 bases framed from the first base. CDR1 and CDR2 are drawn from the germline V gene: TSWWSYY, QGS. V lost 4 bases and J lost 0 bases, and the count of bases not matched to a germline gene is 24. Instrument used: Illumina MiSeq. Public reads were reanalyzed in TCRdb with CATT, and rows carrying the same DNA were merged afterwards. In all, the sample holds approximately 11,000 delta-chain clones, and more than 7.5% of those were seen once. The ten largest clones add up to 8% to 10% of the sample. Comment on this clone: Its cognate antigen has yet to be identified. It has no much larger one-base neighbor in the sample; base qualities were not kept.

The sequencing sample was made of blood. The chain links TRDV1 with TRDJ1; 12 bases in between match TRDD3. This receptor was taken from a child who was a newborn, infant or young child, either healthy, febrile or measles-vaccinated (not recorded which). The CDR3 sequence is CALGGPKAPAGGYDGVYTDKLIF. In nucleotides, the sequence is TGTGCTCTTGGGGGACCCAAGGCCCCCGCTGGGGGATACGATGGGGTTTACACCGATAAACTCATCTTT.